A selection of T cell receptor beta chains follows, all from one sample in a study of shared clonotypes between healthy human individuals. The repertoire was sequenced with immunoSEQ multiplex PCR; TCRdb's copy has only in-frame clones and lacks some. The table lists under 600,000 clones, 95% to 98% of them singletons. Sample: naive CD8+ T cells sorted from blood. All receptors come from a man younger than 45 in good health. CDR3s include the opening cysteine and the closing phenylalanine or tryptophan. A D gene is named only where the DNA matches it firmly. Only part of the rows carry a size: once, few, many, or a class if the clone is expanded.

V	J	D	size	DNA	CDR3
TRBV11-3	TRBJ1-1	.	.	TGTGCCAGCTTGAGGGGCGGGAACACTGAAGCTTTCTTT	CASLRGGNTEAFF
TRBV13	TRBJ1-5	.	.	TGTGCCAGCAGCTTAGGGGCAGGACGCAATCAGCCCCAGCATTTT	CASSLGAGRNQPQHF
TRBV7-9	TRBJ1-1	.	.	TGTGCCAGCAGCTCCCCGGGGAGCTTAGAAGCTTTCTTT	CASSSPGSLEAFF
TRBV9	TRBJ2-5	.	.	TGTGCCAGCAGTTCCGACGAGGGTGGAGGGACCCAGTACTTC	CASSSDEGGGTQYF
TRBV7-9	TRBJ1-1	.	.	TGTGCCAGCAGCTCCCCCACATGGACTGAAGCTTTCTTT	CASSSPTWTEAFF
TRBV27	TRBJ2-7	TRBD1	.	TGTGCCAGCAGTGGGACAGGGGAGTCCTACGAGCAGTACTTC	CASSGTGESYEQYF
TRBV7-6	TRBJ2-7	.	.	TGTGCCAGCAGCTCTGCAGGGTTCGAGCAGTACTTC	CASSSAGFEQYF
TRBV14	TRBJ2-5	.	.	TGTGCCAGCAGCCAAGGGGCCCGAACGGGATCCCGAAAGACCCAGTACTTC	CASSQGARTGSRKTQYF
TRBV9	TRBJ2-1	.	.	TGTGCCAGCAGCGTAGGATCTTCGGTCAATGAGCAGTTCTTC	CASSVGSSVNEQFF
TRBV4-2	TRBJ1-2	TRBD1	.	TGTGCCAGCAGGGAGACGGGACAGCCTGATTCCAGCTATGGCTACACCTTC	CASRETGQPDSSYGYTF
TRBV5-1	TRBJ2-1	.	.	TGCGCCAGCAGGGGGGGTCGCAATGAGCAGTTCTTC	CASRGGRNEQFF
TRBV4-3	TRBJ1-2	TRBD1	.	TGCGCCAGCAGCCTCCTGACAGGGGCGATCACAGACTATGGCTACACCTTC	CASSLLTGAITDYGYTF
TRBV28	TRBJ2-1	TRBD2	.	TGTGCCAGCAGTTTGAGGACTAGTTTCAATGAGCAGTTCTTC	CASSLRTSFNEQFF
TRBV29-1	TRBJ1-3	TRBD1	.	TGCAGCGTTTCTCTGACAGGGGACGGCGGAAACACCATATATTTT	CSVSLTGDGGNTIYF
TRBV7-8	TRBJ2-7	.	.	TGTGCCAGCAGCCCGACTACCATCTCCTACGAGCAGTACTTC	CASSPTTISYEQYF
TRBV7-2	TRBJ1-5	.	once	TGTGCCAGCAGCTTAAGTCCCGACAGGACTGAATATAGCAATCAGCCCCAGCATTTT	CASSLSPDRTEYSNQPQHF
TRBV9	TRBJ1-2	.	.	TGTGCCAGCAGCGTGGGGAGGCAGGGGTATGGCTACACCTTC	CASSVGRQGYGYTF
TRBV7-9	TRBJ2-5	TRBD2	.	TGTGCCAGCAGCCCGCAGCGGGGTCTTTTAGAAGAGACCCAGTACTTC	CASSPQRGLLEETQYF
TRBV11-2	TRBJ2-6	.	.	TGTGCCAGCAGCTTAGATCCGCGGAGATTAGTCTCTGGGGCCAACGTCCTGACTTTC	CASSLDPRRLVSGANVLTF
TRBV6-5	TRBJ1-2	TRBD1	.	TGTGCCAGCAGTTCTCACAGGGGGCCTGACTATGGCTACACCTTC	CASSSHRGPDYGYTF
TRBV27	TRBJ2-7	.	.	TGTGCCAGCAGTTTATCGTGGGGGTCCCCCTCCTACGAGCAGTACTTC	CASSLSWGSPSYEQYF
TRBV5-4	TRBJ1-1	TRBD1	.	TGTGCCAGCAGCGGAGGGACAGGGGGCACTGAAGCTTTCTTT	CASSGGTGGTEAFF
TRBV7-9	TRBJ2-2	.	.	TGTGCCAGCAGCTTAGGCCCTCCCGGGGAGCTGTTTTTT	CASSLGPPGELFF
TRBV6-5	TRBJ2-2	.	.	TGTGCCAGCAGTCCGGGACTCAACACCGGGGAGCTGTTTTTT	CASSPGLNTGELFF
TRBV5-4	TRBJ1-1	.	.	TGTGCCAGCAGCTCAATGGACAGCGAAGCTTTCTTT	CASSSMDSEAFF
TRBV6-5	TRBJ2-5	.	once	TGTGCCAGCAGTTCAGCAGGGTCTCGGGGATGGACCCAGTACTTC	CASSSAGSRGWTQYF
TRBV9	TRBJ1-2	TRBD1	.	TGTGCCACCTTTTCCCGGGACAGGCCAAACTATGGCTACACCTTC	CATFSRDRPNYGYTF
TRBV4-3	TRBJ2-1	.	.	TGCGCCAGCAGCCAAGACAGATTCTACAATGAGCAGTTCTTC	CASSQDRFYNEQFF
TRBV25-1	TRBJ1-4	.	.	TGTGCCAGCAGTGAATTCGAGCTTAATGAAAAACTGTTTTTT	CASSEFELNEKLFF
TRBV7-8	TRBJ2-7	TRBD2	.	TGTGCCAGCAGCTTACCCGGGACTAGCTACGAGCAGTACTTC	CASSLPGTSYEQYF
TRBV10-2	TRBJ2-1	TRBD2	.	TGCGCCAGCGGACTAGCGGAGGGGGGTGAGCAGTTCTTC	CASGLAEGGEQFF
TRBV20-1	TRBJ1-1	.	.	TGCAGTGCGAGCGAAGCTTTCTTT	CSASEAFF
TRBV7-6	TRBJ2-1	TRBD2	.	TGTGCCAGCAGCTTAGGCCCCTTTACTAGCGGGAGTGAAGATGAGCAGTTCTTC	CASSLGPFTSGSEDEQFF
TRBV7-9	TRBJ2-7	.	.	TGTGCCAGCAGCCACCCCGGGACGGACTACGAGCAGTACTTC	CASSHPGTDYEQYF
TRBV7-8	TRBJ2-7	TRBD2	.	TGTGCCAGCAGCCCCACGGGGGAGGGCTACGAGCAGTACTTC	CASSPTGEGYEQYF